These 28 T cell receptor beta chains were sequenced from one sample in a study of Graves' ophthalmopathy and Graves' hyperthyroidism. Scientists amplified the TCR beta CDR3 regions from RNA transcripts. RT-PCR in the first round used HTBI primers; a second-round multiplex PCR followed. TCRdb passed the multiplex PCR reads through MiXCR, listing each CDR3 protein once. The repertoire holds around 600,000 distinct CDR3 sequences, with roughly 41% as singletons. Sequencing was done on a sample of peripheral blood. Source of these receptors: an adult man with Graves' ophthalmopathy.

This clonotype was detected many times. Here the CDR3 DNA reads TGTGCCAGTGCGACAGGGTGGAACACTGAAGCTTTCTTT. This translates into CASATGWNTEAFF. The genes are TRBV19 and TRBJ1-1; 7 positions match TRBD1. CDR1 and CDR2 from the germline V gene are LNHDA and SQIVND (reference sequence). V lost 8 bases and J lost 1; bases outside the gene matches: 4. This CDR3 comprises 13 residues. The full variable domain, in which reference TRBV19 and TRBJ1-1 provide the parts outside the CDR3, is DGGITQSPKYLFRKEGQNVTLSCEQNLNHDAMYWYRQDPGQGLRLIYYSQIVNDFQKGDIAEGYSVSREKKESFPLTVTSAQKNPTAFYLCASATGWNTEAFFGQGTRLTVV.

The CDR3 region has the DNA TGTGCCAGCAGCCAGGACACTCACAATCAGCCCCAGCATTTT. Its translation is CASSQDTHNQPQHF. This sequence joins TRBV12-3 or TRBV12-4 and TRBJ1-5, with D possibly being TRBD1 (5 bases). The CDR3 sequence is 14 residues long. Trimming shortened V by 6 bases and J by 3 bases, and 12 bases separated the two germline ends.

There are many counts of this clonotype. V gene TRBV10-3 combines with J gene TRBJ2-7, with TRBD2 matching over 9 bases. There are 16 residues in the CDR3. The ends lost 4 bases at V and 5 bases at J; junction bases unmatched: 12. Germline CDR1 and CDR2: ENHRY and SYGVKD. In nucleotides, the CDR3 is TGTGCCATCAGTGGTCCCTCGTATCTAGCGGGAAACGAGCAGTACTTC. This encodes CAISGPSYLAGNEQYF.

Ten or more counts support this clonotype. V gene TRBV5-1 combines with J gene TRBJ2-7, with D unresolved. Germline CDR1 SGHRS, CDR2 YFSETQ. The CDR3 is 15 amino acids. Trimming cost V 4 bases and J 3 bases, with 17 bases left between them. The CDR3 protein is CASSRSLKADYEQYF. CDR3 bases: TGCGCCAGCAGCAGGTCCCTCAAGGCGGACTACGAGCAGTACTTC.

As for this clonotype: The conserved final phenylalanine or tryptophan is absent from the CDR3, which likely points to a read error. The chain employs TRBV7-9 and TRBJ2-5; perhaps TRBD2 as D (5 bases). The CDR3 covers 14 residues. Germline V gene data show CDR1 as SEHNR and CDR2 as FQNEAQ (reference sequence). V dropped 7 bases and J dropped 2 bases, with 14 bases sitting between them. In nucleotides, the CDR3 is TGTGCCAGCACCCCCGAGCGGACTCAAGAGACCCAGTACTGC. This translates into CASTPERTQETQYC.

The gene calls are TRBV10-3 and TRBJ2-7; 9 bases agree with TRBD1. The V segment lost 10 bases and the J segment 1 base; nucleotides outside the gene matches: 14. The CDR3 is made up of 16 amino acids. The V gene's germline CDR1 is ENHRY and CDR2 SYGVKD. The DNA of the CDR3 is TGTGCCAGCAGAGTTCCCTCCGGGACAGGGTCCTACGAGCAGTACTTC. This encodes CASRVPSGTGSYEQYF.

This clonotype has ten or more counts. The V and J genes are TRBV2 and TRBJ2-5; the D is unclear. V dropped 4 bases and J dropped 1 base, with 10 bases sitting between them. The CDR3 has 14 amino acids. Looked up from germline, CDR1 is SNHLY and CDR2 is FYNNEI. The CDR3 reads CASSVGRGQETQYF. In DNA, the CDR3 is TGTGCCAGCAGTGTTGGCAGAGGCCAAGAGACCCAGTACTTC.

This clonotype was counted at least ten times. This chain joins TRBV19 and TRBJ1-6; tentative D call: TRBD1 (5 bases). Trimming pared 5 bases from V and 7 bases from J, leaving 18 bases between. The CDR3 runs to 16 residues. Germline CDR1 reads LNHDA; CDR2 reads SQIVND (reference sequence). CDR3 loop: CASSGSTATPNSPLHF. DNA for the CDR3: TGTGCCAGTAGTGGCTCGACAGCCACCCCAAATTCACCCCTCCACTTT.

With respect to this clonotype: A much larger clone sits a single nucleotide away, making a read error possible. J is TRBJ2-5 and V is TRBV7-9; 7 bases agree with TRBD1. The length of the CDR3 is 14 residues. Germline V gene lookup returns CDR1 SEHNR and CDR2 FQNEAQ (reference sequence). The CDR3 DNA follows: TGTGCCAGCAGCTTGAGACAGGGAGAAGAGATCCAGTACTTC. This codes for CASSLRQGEEIQYF.

The count of this clonotype is one. This sequence may be a read error, since a much larger clone differs from it by one base. The rearrangement links TRBV5-1 to TRBJ1-2, with a weak D call TRBD1 (5 bases). The CDR3 totals 14 residues. The germline V and J ends were trimmed by 4 bases and 5 bases, with 15 bases remaining between them. Looked up from germline, CDR1 is SGHRS and CDR2 is YFSETQ. Here the CDR3 reads CASSKERGKYGYTF. The CDR3 DNA follows: TGCGCCAGCAGCAAGGAGAGGGGCAAATATGGCTACACCTTC.

Turning to this clonotype: A much larger clone lies a single base off, so this may be a read error. The chain uses TRBV25-1 and TRBJ1-5; D remains ambiguous. The CDR3 sequence is 15 residues long. In germline, CDR1 is MGHDK, CDR2 SYGVNS. The CDR3 bases are TGTGCCAACAGTTTGGATGGCTCCCCTAGCAAGCCCCAGCATTTT. Residues: CANSLDGSPSKPQHF.

The chain couples TRBV29-1 to TRBJ2-5; D call uncertain. Trimming cost V 6 bases and J 2 bases, with 10 bases left between them. Per the germline V gene, CDR1 is SQVTM and CDR2 is ANQGSEA. The CDR3 contains 12 residues. The CDR3 sequence is CSVGLRQETQYF. CDR3 coding DNA: TGCAGCGTCGGGCTTCGACAAGAGACCCAGTACTTC.

This clonotype was picked up many times. The V call is TRBV29-1, the J call TRBJ1-2; a weak D match, TRBD1 (6 bases). V shed 7 bases and J shed 3 bases, with 12 bases lying between them. The CDR3 contains 12 residues. The germline V gene has CDR1 SQVTM and CDR2 ANQGSEA. The CDR3 DNA reads as TGCAGCGCCGCTCCAGGGGACTATGGCTACACCTTC. Amino acid sequence: CSAAPGDYGYTF.

The V call is TRBV7-6, the J call TRBJ1-1, with D hard to call. V dropped 8 bases and J dropped 0 bases, with 16 bases sitting between them. From germline, CDR1 is SGHVS and CDR2 FNYEAQ. CDR3 length: 15 amino acids. The CDR3 region is CASSPQDAMNTEAFF. The CDR3 bases are TGTGCCAGCTCACCCCAGGACGCCATGAACACTGAAGCTTTCTTT.

This sequence joins TRBV25-1 and TRBJ2-6, with 7 bases that match TRBD1. CDR1 is MGHDK, CDR2 SYGVNS, per germline. With V trimmed by 8 bases and J by 4 bases, 8 bases remained unmatched. CDR3 size: 15 residues. CDR3 sequence: CASSATGVGANVLTF. The CDR3 DNA reads TGTGCCAGCTCCGCAACAGGGGTCGGGGCCAACGTCCTGACTTTC.

This clonotype was found many times. V is TRBV14 and J is TRBJ1-1; D uncertain. V shed 1 base and J shed 1 base, with 4 bases lying between them. Germline V gives CDR1 SGHDN, CDR2 FVKESK. CDR3 length equals 13 residues. CDR3 DNA sequence: TGTGCCAGCAGCCAAGGGGCGAACACTGAAGCTTTCTTT. Encoded protein: CASSQGANTEAFF.

This clonotype was seen a few times. The chain recombines TRBV27 with TRBJ1-2, with D hard to call. The CDR3 extends over 14 amino acids. The germline CDR1 and CDR2 sequences are MNHEY and SMNVEV (reference sequence). With 5 bases removed from V and 8 bases from J, the gap between germline ends came to 18 bases. This CDR3 reads CASSDLDGVGGYTF. In nucleotides, the CDR3 is TGTGCCAGCAGTGATTTGGATGGGGTGGGCGGCTACACCTTC.

The chain links TRBV20-1 to TRBJ2-7; no reliable D call. The CDR3 length is 11 residues. The V gene lost 6 bases and the J gene lost 0 bases, with 6 bases spanning the gap. Germline V lookup: CDR1 DFQATT, CDR2 SNEGSKA (reference sequence). CDR3 nucleotides: TGCAGTGCCAAGGCCTCCTACGAGCAGTACTTC. Its translation is CSAKASYEQYF.

This clonotype turned up a few times. The chain couples TRBV14 to TRBJ1-1; D is uncertain. This CDR3 has 13 amino acids. V lost 3 bases, J lost 6 bases, and 11 bases lay in between. The germline V gene encodes CDR1 SGHDN and CDR2 FVKESK. CDR3 residues: CASSQGVLAEAFF. The CDR3 region has the DNA TGTGCCAGCAGCCAGGGAGTTTTAGCTGAAGCTTTCTTT. Complete variable domain (other parts from reference TRBV14 and TRBJ1-1): EAGVTQFPSHSVIEKGQTVTLRCDPISGHDNLYWYRRVMGKEIKFLLHFVKESKQDESGMPNNRFLAERTGGTYSTLKVQPAELEDSGVYFCASSQGVLAEAFFGQGTRLTVV.

This clonotype was recorded once. V usage is TRBV20-1 and J usage is TRBJ1-2; D might be TRBD1 (6 bases). Germline CDR1 reads DFQATT; CDR2 reads SNEGSKA (reference sequence). The CDR3 contains 14 residues. V was clipped by 6 bases and J by 2 bases, with 16 bases between them. The CDR3 reads CSAYSRGGNYGYTF. As DNA, the CDR3 is TGCAGTGCATATAGCAGGGGCGGGAACTATGGCTACACCTTC.

This clonotype was seen at least ten times. The chain is built from TRBV20-1 and TRBJ2-5, with 7 bases that match TRBD1. CDR1 is DFQATT, CDR2 SNEGSKA, per germline (reference sequence). Germline trimming cut 4 bases from V and 5 bases from J; bases unmatched to any gene: 4. This CDR3 spans 12 amino acids. The CDR3 DNA sequence: TGCAGTGCTAACCGGGACAGTGAGACCCAGTACTTC. Residues: CSANRDSETQYF.

The gene calls are TRBV29-1 and TRBJ1-2; D may be TRBD1 (5 bases). Trimming removed 7 bases from V and 7 bases from J, with 19 bases in between. CDR1 is SQVTM, CDR2 ANQGSEA, per germline. This CDR3 region has 13 residues. The CDR3 nucleotides read TGCAGCGCCCAAGGGGACGGCCCTTCTGGCTACACCTTC. It encodes CSAQGDGPSGYTF.

This clonotype was seen repeatedly, ten times or more. The chain links TRBV12-3 or TRBV12-4 to TRBJ2-7, with 8 bases matching TRBD1. CDR3 length equals 13 residues. The junction had 8 bases not matched to a gene; V was cut back by 10 bases and J by 3 bases. CDR3 sequence (DNA): TGTGCCACCAGCCCGGACAGGGACTACGAGCAGTACTTC. This sequence encodes CATSPDRDYEQYF.

This clonotype was found a few times. CDR3 in amino acids: CASSLRIDRGRNPQETQYF. For the CDR3, the DNA is TGTGCCAGCAGTTTACGTATTGACAGGGGGCGCAACCCTCAAGAGACCCAGTACTTC. The rearrangement links TRBV6-4 to TRBJ2-5, with 10 bases lining up with TRBD1. Germline V CDR1 and CDR2: MRHNA, SNTAGT. The CDR3 is 19 residues long. Trimming removed 5 bases from V and 2 bases from J; junction bases left unmatched: 17.

The rearrangement uses TRBV7-3 and TRBJ1-5, with D maybe TRBD1 (5 bases). V lost 3 bases and J 2 bases, leaving 8 bases between the germline ends. In germline, CDR1 is SGHTA, CDR2 FQGTGA. CDR3 length equals 14 residues. CDR3 in amino acids: CASSFVGGNQPQHF. CDR3 nucleotides: TGTGCCAGCAGCTTCGTAGGGGGCAATCAGCCCCAGCATTTT.

CDR3 residues: CASSSYRGRAYEQYF. The CDR3 coding sequence is TGTGCCAGCAGCTCCTACAGGGGGCGGGCCTACGAGCAGTACTTC. The rearrangement joins TRBV7-8 to TRBJ2-7, with 9 bases lining up with TRBD1. V dropped 4 bases and J dropped 2; count of bases not matched to a gene: 6. The CDR3 sequence is 15 residues long. The germline V gene has CDR1 SGHVS and CDR2 FQNEAQ.

The chain links TRBV19 to TRBJ2-7; 8 positions match TRBD1. J was trimmed by 6 bases and V by 5 bases; bases with no gene match: 6. This CDR3 spans 13 amino acids. Germline V gene data show CDR1 as LNHDA and CDR2 as SQIVND (reference sequence). For the CDR3, the DNA is TGTGCCAGTAGTTTTGGGACAGGCAGCGAGCAGTACTTC. This sequence encodes CASSFGTGSEQYF.

The CDR3 DNA reads TGTGCCAGTAGTACAGGGAGAGAAGCTTTCTTT. Protein: CASSTGREAFF. V and J are TRBV19 and TRBJ1-1, with D possibly matching TRBD1 (5 bases). The germline V gene has CDR1 LNHDA and CDR2 SQIVND (reference sequence). The CDR3 extends over 11 amino acids. Deletions cut 4 bases from V and 8 bases from J, with 8 bases between. Drawing the rest from reference TRBV19 and TRBJ1-1, the complete variable domain is DGGITQSPKYLFRKEGQNVTLSCEQNLNHDAMYWYRQDPGQGLRLIYYSQIVNDFQKGDIAEGYSVSREKKESFPLTVTSAQKNPTAFYLCASSTGREAFFGQGTRLTVV.